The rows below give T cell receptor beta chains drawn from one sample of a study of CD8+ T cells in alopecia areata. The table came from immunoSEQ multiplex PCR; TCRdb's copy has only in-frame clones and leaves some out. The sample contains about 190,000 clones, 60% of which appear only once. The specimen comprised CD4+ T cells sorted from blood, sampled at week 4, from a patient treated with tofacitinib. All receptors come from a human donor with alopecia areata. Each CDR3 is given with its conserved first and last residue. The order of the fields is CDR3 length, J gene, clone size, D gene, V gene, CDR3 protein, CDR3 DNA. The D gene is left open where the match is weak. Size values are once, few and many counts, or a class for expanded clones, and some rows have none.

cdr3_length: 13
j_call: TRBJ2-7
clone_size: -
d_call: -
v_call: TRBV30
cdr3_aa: CAWGAGWAYEQYF
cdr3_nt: TGTGCCTGGGGCGCAGGGTGGGCCTACGAGCAGTACTTC

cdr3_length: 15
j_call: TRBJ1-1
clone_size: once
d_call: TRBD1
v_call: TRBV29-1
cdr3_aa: CSVGDRVPMNTEAFF
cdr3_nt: TGCAGCGTTGGGGACAGGGTTCCAATGAACACTGAAGCTTTCTTT

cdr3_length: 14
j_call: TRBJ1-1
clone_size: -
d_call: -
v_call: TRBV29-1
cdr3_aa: CSVDVGLSSTEAFF
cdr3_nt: TGCAGCGTTGATGTGGGGTTGTCGAGCACTGAAGCTTTCTTT

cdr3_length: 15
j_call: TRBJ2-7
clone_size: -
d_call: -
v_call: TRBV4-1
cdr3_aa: CASSQGRRAAYEQYF
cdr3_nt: TGCGCCAGCAGCCAAGGCCGAAGGGCCGCCTACGAGCAGTACTTC

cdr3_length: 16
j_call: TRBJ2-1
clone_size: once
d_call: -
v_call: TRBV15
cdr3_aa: CATSRDTGTSYNEQFF
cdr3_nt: TGTGCCACCAGCAGAGATACCGGGACTTCCTACAATGAGCAGTTCTTC

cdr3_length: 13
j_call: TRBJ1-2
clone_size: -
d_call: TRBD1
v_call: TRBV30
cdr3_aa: CAWTPGQGGGYTF
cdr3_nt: TGTGCCTGGACGCCGGGACAGGGGGGAGGCTACACCTTC

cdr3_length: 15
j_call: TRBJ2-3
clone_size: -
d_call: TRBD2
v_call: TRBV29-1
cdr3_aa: CSGTTTSGVTDTQYF
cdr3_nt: TGCAGCGGAACTACGACTAGCGGGGTCACAGATACGCAGTATTTT

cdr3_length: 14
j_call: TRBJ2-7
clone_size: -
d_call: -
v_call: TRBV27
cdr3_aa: CASSLARTRREQYF
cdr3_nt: TGTGCCAGCAGTTTAGCTAGGACCAGGCGCGAGCAGTACTTC

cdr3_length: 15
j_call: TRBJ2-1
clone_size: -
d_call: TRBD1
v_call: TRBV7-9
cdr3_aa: CASSSDRGMYNEQFF
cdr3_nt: TGTGCCAGCAGCTCCGACAGGGGAATGTACAATGAGCAGTTCTTC

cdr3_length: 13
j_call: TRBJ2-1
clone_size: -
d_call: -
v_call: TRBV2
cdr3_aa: CASSRGSYNEQFF
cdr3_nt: TGTGCCAGCAGTCGCGGTTCCTACAATGAGCAGTTCTTC

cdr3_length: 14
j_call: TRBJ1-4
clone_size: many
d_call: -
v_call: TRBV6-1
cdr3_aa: CAAMVGGFDEKLFF
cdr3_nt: TGTGCCGCTATGGTCGGCGGTTTCGATGAAAAACTGTTTTTT

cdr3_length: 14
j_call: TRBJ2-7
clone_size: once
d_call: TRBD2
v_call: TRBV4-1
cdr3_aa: CASSLSGGSYEQYF
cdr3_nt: TGCGCCAGCAGCCTGAGCGGGGGGTCCTACGAGCAGTACTTC

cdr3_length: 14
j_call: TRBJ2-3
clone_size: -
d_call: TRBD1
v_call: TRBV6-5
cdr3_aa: CASSATTGPDTQYF
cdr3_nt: TGTGCCAGCAGTGCCACGACAGGGCCAGATACGCAGTATTTT

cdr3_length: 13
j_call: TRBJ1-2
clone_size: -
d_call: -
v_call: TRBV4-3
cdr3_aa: CASSHPGQGGYTF
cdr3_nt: TGCGCCAGCAGCCATCCGGGCCAGGGGGGCTACACCTTC

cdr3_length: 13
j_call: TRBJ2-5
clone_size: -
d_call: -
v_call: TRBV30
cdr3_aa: CAWNLQGQETQYF
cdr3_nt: TGTGCCTGGAATCTCCAGGGGCAAGAGACCCAGTACTTC

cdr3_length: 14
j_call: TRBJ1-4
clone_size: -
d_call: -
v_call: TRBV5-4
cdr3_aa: CASSRTVSNEKLFF
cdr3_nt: TGTGCCAGCAGCCGGACAGTTTCTAATGAAAAACTGTTTTTT

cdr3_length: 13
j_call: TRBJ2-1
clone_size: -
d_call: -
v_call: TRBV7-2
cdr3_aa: CASSLKPGLGLFF
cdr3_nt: TGTGCCAGCAGCTTAAAGCCGGGGCTAGGTCTGTTCTTC

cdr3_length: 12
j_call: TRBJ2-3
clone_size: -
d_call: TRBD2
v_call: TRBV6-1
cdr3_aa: CASRPDSGTQYF
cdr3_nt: TGTGCCAGCAGGCCCGATAGCGGGACGCAGTATTTT

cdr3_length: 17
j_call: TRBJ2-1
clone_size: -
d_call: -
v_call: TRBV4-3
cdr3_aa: CASSQDIASLTGNEQFF
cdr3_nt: TGCGCCAGCAGCCAAGATATCGCTAGCCTTACTGGCAATGAGCAGTTCTTC

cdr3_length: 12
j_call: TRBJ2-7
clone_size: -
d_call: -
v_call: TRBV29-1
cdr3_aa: CSVEDRGYEQYF
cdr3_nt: TGCAGCGTTGAAGACCGAGGGTACGAGCAGTACTTC

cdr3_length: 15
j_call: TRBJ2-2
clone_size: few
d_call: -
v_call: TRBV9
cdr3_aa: CASSARQSNTGELFF
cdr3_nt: TGTGCCAGCAGCGCCCGACAGAGTAACACCGGGGAGCTGTTTTTT

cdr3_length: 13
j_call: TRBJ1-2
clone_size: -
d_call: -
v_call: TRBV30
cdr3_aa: CAWRSGTAYGYTF
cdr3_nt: TGTGCCTGGAGATCGGGGACGGCCTATGGCTACACCTTC

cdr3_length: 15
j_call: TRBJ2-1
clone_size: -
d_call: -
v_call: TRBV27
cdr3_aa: CASSLWGTTYNEQFF
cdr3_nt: TGTGCCAGCAGTTTATGGGGGACCACCTACAATGAGCAGTTCTTC

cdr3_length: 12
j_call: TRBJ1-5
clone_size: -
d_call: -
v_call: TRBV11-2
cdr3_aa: CASSPDCLPQHF
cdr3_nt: TGTGCCAGCAGCCCCGACTGTCTGCCCCAGCATTTT

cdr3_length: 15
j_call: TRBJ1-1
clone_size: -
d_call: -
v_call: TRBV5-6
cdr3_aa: CASSPNLQGVLVAFF
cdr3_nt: TGTGCCAGCAGCCCGAACCTACAGGGTGTTTTAGTAGCTTTCTTT

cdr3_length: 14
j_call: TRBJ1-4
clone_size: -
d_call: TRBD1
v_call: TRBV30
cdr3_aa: CAWNRGGPNEKLFF
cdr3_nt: TGTGCCTGGAACCGAGGGGGCCCAAATGAAAAACTGTTTTTT

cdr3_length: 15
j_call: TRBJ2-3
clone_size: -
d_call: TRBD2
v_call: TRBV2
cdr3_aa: CASSSTSGRTDTQYF
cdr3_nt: TGTGCCAGCTCGTCGACTAGCGGCCGCACAGATACGCAGTATTTT

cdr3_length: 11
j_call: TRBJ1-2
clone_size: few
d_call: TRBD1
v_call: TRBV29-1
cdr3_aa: CSEKTGYGYTF
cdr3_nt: TGCAGCGAAAAGACAGGGTATGGCTACACCTTC

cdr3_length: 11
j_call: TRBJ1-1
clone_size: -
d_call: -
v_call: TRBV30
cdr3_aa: CASAGETEAFF
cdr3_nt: TGTGCCTCAGCGGGGGAAACTGAAGCTTTCTTT

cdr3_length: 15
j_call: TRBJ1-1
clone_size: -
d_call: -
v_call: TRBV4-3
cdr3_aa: CASSQDPQGYTEAFF
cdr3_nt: TGCGCCAGCAGCCAAGACCCTCAGGGGTACACTGAAGCTTTCTTT

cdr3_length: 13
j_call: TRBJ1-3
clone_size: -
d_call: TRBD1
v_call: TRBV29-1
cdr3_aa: CSAHRGPGNTIYF
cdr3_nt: TGCAGCGCCCACAGGGGGCCTGGAAACACCATATATTTT

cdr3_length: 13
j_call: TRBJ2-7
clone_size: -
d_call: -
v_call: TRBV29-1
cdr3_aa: CSVVRDTENEQYF
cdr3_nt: TGCAGCGTTGTAAGGGACACCGAGAACGAGCAGTACTTC

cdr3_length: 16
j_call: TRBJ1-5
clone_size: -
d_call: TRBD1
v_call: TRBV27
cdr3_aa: CASSLSTGISNQPQHF
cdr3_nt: TGTGCCAGCAGTTTATCGACAGGGATTAGCAATCAGCCCCAGCATTTT

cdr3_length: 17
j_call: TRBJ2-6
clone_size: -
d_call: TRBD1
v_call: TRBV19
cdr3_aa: CASSYPGQGTGANVLTF
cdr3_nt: TGTGCCAGTAGTTATCCGGGACAGGGCACTGGGGCCAACGTCCTGACTTTC

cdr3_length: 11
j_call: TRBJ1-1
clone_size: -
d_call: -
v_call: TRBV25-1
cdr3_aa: CASLSGTEAFF
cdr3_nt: TGTGCCAGCTTAAGTGGCACTGAAGCTTTCTTT

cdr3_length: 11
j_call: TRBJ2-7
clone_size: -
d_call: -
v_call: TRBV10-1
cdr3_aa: CASSDGYEQYF
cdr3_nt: TGCGCCAGCAGTGACGGCTACGAGCAGTACTTC

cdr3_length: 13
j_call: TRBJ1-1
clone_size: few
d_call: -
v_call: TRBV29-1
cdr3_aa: CSVEVGKNTEAFF
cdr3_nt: TGCAGCGTTGAAGTGGGGAAGAACACTGAAGCTTTCTTT

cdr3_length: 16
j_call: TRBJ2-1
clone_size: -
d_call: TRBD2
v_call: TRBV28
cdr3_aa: CASSAPGLGVGNEQFF
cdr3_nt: TGTGCCAGCAGTGCCCCGGGACTAGGCGTAGGCAATGAGCAGTTCTTC

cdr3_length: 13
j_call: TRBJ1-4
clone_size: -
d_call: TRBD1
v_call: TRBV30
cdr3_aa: CAWSGQGNEKLFF
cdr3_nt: TGTGCCTGGAGTGGACAGGGCAATGAAAAACTGTTTTTT

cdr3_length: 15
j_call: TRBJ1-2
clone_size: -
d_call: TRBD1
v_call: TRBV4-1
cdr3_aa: CASSQPQGGVRGYTF
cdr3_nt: TGCGCCAGCAGCCAACCACAGGGGGGAGTTCGTGGCTACACCTTC

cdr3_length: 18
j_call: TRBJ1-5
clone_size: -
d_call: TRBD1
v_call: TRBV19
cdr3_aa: CASSNRDRGPYSNQPQHF
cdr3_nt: TGTGCCAGTAGTAATAGGGACAGGGGGCCTTATAGCAATCAGCCCCAGCATTTT

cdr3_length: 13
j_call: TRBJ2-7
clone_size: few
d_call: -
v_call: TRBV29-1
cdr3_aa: CSVEPRGFSKQYF
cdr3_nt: TGCAGCGTAGAACCAAGGGGGTTTTCCAAGCAGTACTTC

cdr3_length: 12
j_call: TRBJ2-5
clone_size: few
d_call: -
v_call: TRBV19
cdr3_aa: CASSSGVRTQYF
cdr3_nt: TGTGCCAGTTCCAGTGGCGTACGGACCCAGTACTTC

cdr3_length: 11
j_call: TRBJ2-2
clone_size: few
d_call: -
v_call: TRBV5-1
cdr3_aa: CASSFPGELFF
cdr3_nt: TGCGCCAGCAGCTTCCCCGGGGAGCTGTTTTTT